Below, 31 T cell receptor beta chains from the same sample are listed, as sequenced in a study of T cells in Graves' hyperthyroidism and ophthalmopathy. Authors of the study amplified TCR beta CDR3 regions from RNA transcripts. In the first-round RT-PCR of the TCR CDR3, the HTBI primer set was used. TCRdb ran MiXCR on the multiplex PCR reads and lists one entry per CDR3 protein. The repertoire has more than 450,000 distinct CDR3 sequences, around 20% of them found once; the top ten carry roughly 44%. The specimen sequenced was blood. The receptors derive from a man aged 40-55 years with Graves' ophthalmopathy.

In this sample, this clonotype turned up a few times. The chain uses TRBV5-1 and TRBJ2-7, with 7 bases fitting TRBD1. The CDR3 consists of 14 residues. Germline V CDR1 and CDR2: SGHRS, YFSETQ. V dropped 8 bases and J dropped 0; count of bases not matched to a gene: 8. The CDR3 DNA is TGCGCCAGTCAGACAGGGCCGAGCTCCTACGAGCAGTACTTC. It translates to CASQTGPSSYEQYF.

The chain combines TRBV7-9 with TRBJ2-2; no reliable D call. CDR3 length: 14 residues. Germline V gene data show CDR1 as SEHNR and CDR2 as FQNEAQ (reference sequence). Trimming cost V 2 bases and J 2 bases, with 6 bases left between them. CDR3 sequence (DNA): TGTGCCAGCAGCTTAAGTATCAACACCGGGGAGCTGTTTTTT. This sequence encodes CASSLSINTGELFF.

The table lists this clonotype with many counts. The chain joins TRBV28 to TRBJ2-1, with D possibly TRBD1 on 5 matching bases. The CDR3 is 12 amino acids. The germline V and J ends were trimmed by 7 bases and 8 bases, with 12 bases remaining between them. Per germline, CDR1 MDHEN and CDR2 SYDVKM. The CDR3 reads CASTRGKDEQFF. The CDR3 DNA sequence: TGTGCCAGCACTAGGGGAAAGGATGAGCAGTTCTTC.

Many counts were recorded for this clonotype. This rearrangement joins TRBV20-1 to TRBJ2-1, with 8 bases fitting TRBD2. The CDR3 contains 15 residues. With 6 bases clipped from V and 6 bases from J, the junction kept 13 bases outside the gene matches. Germline-derived CDR1 and CDR2 are DFQATT and SNEGSKA (reference sequence). CDR3: CSAGKGVAGSNEQFF. The CDR3 nucleotides are TGCAGTGCGGGTAAAGGGGTAGCGGGGAGCAATGAGCAGTTCTTC.

The chain links TRBV7-3 to TRBJ1-2, with 10 bases lining up with TRBD1. Germline lookup yields CDR1 SGHTA and CDR2 FQGTGA. This CDR3 comprises 13 residues. V trimming: 5 bases; J trimming: 7 bases; junction bases outside the gene matches: 4. As DNA, the CDR3 is TGTGCCAGCAGCCTGGGGACAGGGGCTGGCTACACCTTC. It specifies CASSLGTGAGYTF.

This clonotype was found a few times. CDR3 DNA: TGTGCCAGCAGCTCGCGAAACGACAGGGGGGGTCACATTCAGTACTTC. This translates into CASSSRNDRGGHIQYF. The chain is built from TRBV7-9 and TRBJ2-4; TRBD1 matches at 9 bases. CDR1 SEHNR and CDR2 FQNEAQ come from the germline V gene (reference sequence). Losses at the gene ends were 4 bases for V and 8 bases for J; bases not matched to a gene: 12. The CDR3 contains 16 residues.

This rearrangement joins TRBV25-1 to TRBJ2-3; D is tentatively TRBD1 or TRBD2 (5 bases each). This CDR3 has 13 residues. Germline CDR1 reads MGHDK; CDR2 reads SYGVNS. Trimming pared 8 bases from V and 3 bases from J, leaving 12 bases between. CDR3 amino acids: CASRAEGTDTQYF. The DNA for the CDR3 is TGTGCCAGCCGAGCTGAGGGGACAGATACGCAGTATTTT.

Many counts were recorded for this clonotype. The chain links TRBV5-1 to TRBJ1-1; 8 bases line up with TRBD1. Trimming took 6 bases from V and 0 from J; bases not matched to a gene: 10. CDR1 SGHRS and CDR2 YFSETQ come from the germline V gene. This CDR3 has 16 amino acids. As DNA, the CDR3 is TGCGCCAGCAATCGGGAGTCGGGACAGGTGAACACTGAAGCTTTCTTT. Protein: CASNRESGQVNTEAFF.

This clonotype was seen ten or more times. V gene TRBV6-2 or TRBV6-3 combines with J gene TRBJ2-7, with D possibly being TRBD1 or TRBD2 (5 bases each). This CDR3 region has 12 residues. Deletions cut 8 bases from V and 2 bases from J, with 10 bases between. CDR1 and CDR2 from the germline V gene are MNHEY and SVGEGT. CDR3 DNA: TGTGCCAGCCGGGACGGACCCTACGAGCAGTACTTC. Its translation is CASRDGPYEQYF.

The chain has TRBV28 and TRBJ1-5; tentative D call: TRBD1 (5 bases). The CDR3 is 15 amino acids. Germline loops: CDR1 MDHEN, CDR2 SYDVKM. Trimming left V 3 bases short and J 6 bases short, with 15 bases between. This chain's CDR3 is CASSFPGVIGQPQHF. CDR3 bases: TGTGCCAGCAGTTTTCCGGGGGTTATTGGTCAGCCCCAGCATTTT.

This clonotype showed up just a few times. The rearrangement links TRBV6-5 to TRBJ2-5; D remains ambiguous. CDR3 size: 15 residues. V was shortened by 0 bases and J by 0 bases, with 8 bases between the two germline ends. Germline values: CDR1 MNHEY, CDR2 SVGAGI. CDR3 bases: TGTGCCAGCAGTTACTCGGGCCAGAACCAAGAGACCCAGTACTTC. As protein: CASSYSGQNQETQYF.

The table lists this clonotype with many counts. The rearrangement uses TRBV11-2 and TRBJ2-2, with a tentative D call TRBD2 (6 bases). This CDR3 comprises 15 residues. Between the trimmed V and J ends, which lost 5 bases and 5 bases, there was a span of 15 bases. Germline CDR1 is SGHAT and CDR2 is FQNNGV. In nucleotides, the CDR3 is TGTGCCAGCAGCGGGGGGACCCGTGGGACCGGGGAGCTGTTTTTT. Translated, it gives CASSGGTRGTGELFF. The whole variable domain, filled in from reference TRBV11-2 and TRBJ2-2, reads EAGVAQSPRYKIIEKRQSVAFWCNPISGHATLYWYQQILGQGPKLLIQFQNNGVVDDSQLPKDRFSAERLKGVDSTLKIQPAKLEDSAVYLCASSGGTRGTGELFFGEGSRLTVL.

On this clonotype: This clone may be a read error of a much larger clone one base away. This rearrangement joins TRBV7-2 to TRBJ2-1; 9 bases map to TRBD2. The J call may not be correct, given that the DNA end is closer to TRBJ2-7. CDR1 and CDR2 from the germline V gene are SGHTA and FQGNSA. The CDR3 loop spans 15 amino acids. The DNA of the CDR3 is TGTGCCAGCAGCATAATAGCGGGGGCCTACAATGAGCAGTACTTC. It codes for CASSIIAGAYNEQYF.

This clonotype was seen repeatedly, ten times or more. The chain recombines TRBV11-3 with TRBJ1-2, with D unresolved. Germline-derived CDR1 and CDR2 are SGHNT and YENEEA. The CDR3 loop spans 12 amino acids. Trimming removed 4 bases from V and 4 bases from J, with 7 bases in between. CDR3 bases: TGTGCCAGCAGCTCCACCAGCTATGGCTACACCTTC. Protein product: CASSSTSYGYTF.

This clonotype was detected many times. The rearrangement links TRBV3-1 to TRBJ2-3, with 9 bases aligning to TRBD2. This CDR3 has 14 amino acids. Germline assignment: CDR1 LGHDT and CDR2 YNNKEL (reference sequence). V trimming: 5 bases; J trimming: 8 bases; junction bases outside the gene matches: 8. The CDR3 sequence is CASSSTSGPSTQYF. DNA for the CDR3: TGTGCCAGCAGCTCGACTAGCGGCCCTTCTACGCAGTATTTT.

This clonotype was detected a few times. The chain uses TRBV6-1 and TRBJ2-7; 9 bases match TRBD1. With 7 bases clipped from V and 6 bases from J, the junction kept 7 bases outside the gene matches. The CDR3 spans 13 residues. The V gene's germline CDR1 is MNHNS and CDR2 SASEGT. The CDR3, as DNA: TGTGCCAGCAATCGGGACAGGGTATCCGAGCAGTACTTC. As protein: CASNRDRVSEQYF.

V and J are TRBV19 and TRBJ1-6; D unresolved. Trimming removed 8 bases from V and 0 bases from J, with 14 bases in between. Germline V gene lookup returns CDR1 LNHDA and CDR2 SQIVND (reference sequence). The CDR3 is made up of 16 amino acids. The CDR3 reads CASGRLRSSYNSPLHF. CDR3 in DNA: TGTGCCAGTGGACGGTTAAGGAGCTCCTATAATTCACCCCTCCACTTT.

A few counts support this clonotype. The chain recombines TRBV20-1 with TRBJ2-2; D not resolved. CDR1 and CDR2 (germline): DFQATT, SNEGSKA (reference sequence). The V and J ends lost 3 bases and 0 bases respectively, with 5 bases between them. This CDR3 has 13 amino acids. The CDR3 region is CSASVANTGELFF. CDR3 nucleotides: TGCAGTGCTAGTGTGGCGAACACCGGGGAGCTGTTTTTT.

This clonotype was seen only a few times. A clone one base away is much larger, so this may be a read error. This chain connects TRBV5-1 to TRBJ2-1; 13 positions agree with TRBD2. CDR3 length equals 17 residues. CDR1 and CDR2 from the germline V gene are SGHRS and YFSETQ. The ends lost 0 bases at V and 6 bases at J; junction bases unmatched: 6. DNA of the CDR3: TGCGCCAGCAGCTTGGGGCGGACTAGCGGGAGCGGCAATGAGCAGTTCTTC. It yields the protein CASSLGRTSGSGNEQFF.

Only a few counts were recorded for this clonotype. The chain recombines TRBV2 with TRBJ2-3, with D unresolved. Trimming removed 1 base at V and 0 bases at J, with 11 bases between. The germline V gene encodes CDR1 SNHLY and CDR2 FYNNEI. The CDR3 sequence is 16 residues long. In nucleotides, the CDR3 is TGTGCCAGCAGTGAAGGAGGACCTCTAAGCACAGATACGCAGTATTTT. Translating it yields CASSEGGPLSTDTQYF.

This clonotype was seen at least ten times. J is TRBJ2-3 and V is TRBV28; 12 bases map to TRBD2. The CDR3 is 15 amino acids. Germline CDR1 is MDHEN and CDR2 is SYDVKM. Trimming took 7 bases from V and 5 from J; bases not matched to a gene: 7. CDR3 sequence: CASITGGLAGDTQYF. The CDR3 coding sequence is TGTGCCAGCATCACAGGGGGACTAGCGGGAGATACGCAGTATTTT.

The CDR3 region has the DNA TGTGCCAGCAGTTACTCCTCCGGGGCGGGAGCTCCCCCCCAGTACTTC. It encodes CASSYSSGAGAPPQYF. The chain employs TRBV6-5 and TRBJ2-5; 7 bases agree with TRBD2. The CDR3 totals 16 residues. V gave up 0 bases and J gave up 9 bases; unmatched junction bases: 13. Per germline, CDR1 MNHEY and CDR2 SVGAGI.

This clonotype was counted at least ten times. V and J are TRBV3-1 and TRBJ2-7; no clear D. The CDR3 sequence is 14 residues long. Trimming shortened V by 1 base and J by 3 bases, and 10 bases separated the two germline ends. Per germline, CDR1 LGHDT and CDR2 YNNKEL (reference sequence). The CDR3 is CASSQALVGYEQYF. CDR3 in DNA: TGTGCCAGCAGCCAAGCGCTGGTAGGCTACGAGCAGTACTTC.

This clonotype was detected a few times. V usage is TRBV10-2 and J usage is TRBJ2-3; perhaps TRBD1 as D (5 bases). CDR1 is WSHSY and CDR2 is SAAADI in the germline V gene. Trimming stripped 2 bases from V and 8 bases from J, with 11 bases between. The CDR3 length is 13 residues. CDR3 sequence reads: CASSELTARTQYF. CDR3 nucleotide sequence: TGCGCCAGCAGTGAGCTGACAGCTCGTACGCAGTATTTT.

This clonotype was seen many times. The chain combines TRBV7-8 with TRBJ2-2; 9 bases are shared with TRBD1. V trimming: 3 bases; J trimming: 6 bases; junction bases outside the gene matches: 8. The germline CDR1 and CDR2 sequences are SGHVS and FQNEAQ. CDR3 length equals 16 residues. CDR3 loop: CASSLTPGQGAGELFF. The CDR3 DNA follows: TGTGCCAGCAGCTTGACCCCGGGACAGGGTGCCGGGGAGCTGTTTTTT.

The chain uses TRBV20-1 and TRBJ1-1; D not resolved. Germline-derived CDR1 and CDR2 are DFQATT and SNEGSKA (reference sequence). V was pared by 5 bases and J by 1 base, with 14 bases between. This CDR3 has 14 residues. This chain's CDR3 is CSAPAVGGNTEAFF. Here the CDR3 DNA reads TGCAGTGCTCCTGCAGTAGGAGGGAACACTGAAGCTTTCTTT.

The CDR3 DNA sequence: TGTGCCAGTAGTACCAAGACAGGCGGGCGGACTGAAGCTTTCTTT. Translated, it gives CASSTKTGGRTEAFF. V usage is TRBV19 and J usage is TRBJ1-1; perhaps TRBD1 as D (6 bases). CDR3 length: 15 residues. Germline V gene data show CDR1 as LNHDA and CDR2 as SQIVND (reference sequence). The V end was cut by 4 bases, the J end by 5 bases, with 17 bases between.

The CDR3: CASSLGGTGVRNTEAFF. The DNA of the CDR3 is TGTGCCAGCAGCTTAGGCGGGACAGGGGTCCGGAACACTGAAGCTTTCTTT. The rearrangement uses TRBV7-8 and TRBJ1-1, with 10 bases that match TRBD1. CDR1 and CDR2 from the germline V gene are SGHVS and FQNEAQ. The CDR3 length is 17 residues. With V trimmed by 1 base and J by 1 base, 6 bases remained unmatched.

In its sample, this clonotype was seen a few times. The V call is TRBV7-8, the J call TRBJ1-4; D unclear. Germline V CDR1 and CDR2: SGHVS, FQNEAQ. The CDR3 runs to 15 residues. Trimming removed 1 base at V and 7 bases at J, with 13 bases between. As DNA, the CDR3 is TGTGCCAGCAGCTTAGGTAGTCCAAGACTTGAAAAACTGTTTTTT. Amino acid sequence: CASSLGSPRLEKLFF.

This clonotype was picked up a small number of times. This chain links TRBV4-3 with TRBJ2-1; the match to TRBD2 covers 16 bases. J was trimmed by 4 bases and V by 4 bases; bases with no gene match: 10. In germline, CDR1 is LGHNA, CDR2 YSLEER. This CDR3 is 19 amino acids long. In nucleotides, the CDR3 is TGCGCCAGCAGCCCCGGGGGGACTAGCGGGAGGGCTGGATACAATGAGCAGTTCTTC. It encodes CASSPGGTSGRAGYNEQFF.

This clonotype was counted a few times. The V and J genes are TRBV10-3 and TRBJ1-2; a possible D gene is TRBD1 (6 bases). The ends were cut back, 4 bases at V and 0 bases at J, with 12 bases in the middle. In germline, CDR1 is ENHRY, CDR2 SYGVKD. The CDR3 consists of 15 residues. CDR3 region: CAISVDRTANYGYTF. CDR3 sequence (DNA): TGTGCCATCAGTGTCGACAGGACTGCTAACTATGGCTACACCTTC.